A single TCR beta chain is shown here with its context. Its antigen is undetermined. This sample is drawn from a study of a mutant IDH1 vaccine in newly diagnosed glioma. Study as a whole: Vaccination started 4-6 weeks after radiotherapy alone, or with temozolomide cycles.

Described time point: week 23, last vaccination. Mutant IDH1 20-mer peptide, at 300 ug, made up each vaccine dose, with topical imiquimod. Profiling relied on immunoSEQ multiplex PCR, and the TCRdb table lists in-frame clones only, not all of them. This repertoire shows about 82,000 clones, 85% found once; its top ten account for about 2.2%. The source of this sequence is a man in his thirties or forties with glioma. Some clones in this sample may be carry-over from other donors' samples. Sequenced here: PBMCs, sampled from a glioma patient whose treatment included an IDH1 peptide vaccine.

The CDR3 region is CSARVYYGYTF. CDR3 coding DNA: TGCAGTGCTAGAGTATACTATGGCTACACCTTC. V is TRBV20-1 and J is TRBJ1-2; D is unclear. The CDR3 covers 11 residues. V lost 1 base, J lost 3 bases, and 3 bases lay in between. Germline V gene sequence: CDR1 DFQATT, CDR2 SNEGSKA (reference sequence).